The sequence of this TCR beta chain was determined in a study of T cell changes during pregnancy in multiple sclerosis. The germline CDR1 and CDR2 sequences are LNHDA and SQIVND (reference sequence). This CDR3 is 13 amino acids long. Trimming stripped 6 bases from V and 3 bases from J, with 12 bases between. TCRdb's copy holds only in-frame clones and misses some; the assay was immunoSEQ multiplex PCR. The table lists some 41,000 clones, 90% of them singletons. The sequence was collected from a female donor with multiple sclerosis, enrolled in a pregnancy study. V gene TRBV19 combines with J gene TRBJ2-7; the D gene is possibly TRBD2 (5 bases). This material consisted of CD8+ T cells from peripheral blood mononuclear cells, taken in the first trimester of pregnancy. Written as DNA, the CDR3 is TGTGCCAGTAGCCAGACGGGGAGCTACGAGCAGTACTTC. Amino acid sequence: CASSQTGSYEQYF.